This T cell receptor (beta chain) was identified in a study of T cell responses to AZD1222 COVID-19 vaccine. Overall study results and limits: Donors were largely white British and mainly female; clonal diversity was possibly underestimated. Seropositive at baseline were only six AZD1222 recipients.

V was clipped by 1 base and J by 1 base; unmatched bases: 16. The CDR3 covers 22 residues. Germline values: CDR1 SGHVS, CDR2 FNYEAQ. About this clone: Its antigen is currently unknown.

Method: immunoSEQ multiplex PCR; TCRdb's copy keeps in-frame clones and lacks some. The repertoire includes a few hundred thousand clones, 85% to 95% of them detected once, and less than 0.65% sits in the top ten. This chain links TRBV7-6 with TRBJ2-2; 12 bases match TRBD2. Sample: peripheral blood, taken on day 0 of AZD1222 vaccination. The source of this sequence is an adult in good health. The CDR3 bases are TGTGCCAGCAGCTTAGGACGTGGGGTCACTAGCGGGGGGCTACTGAACACCGGGGAGCTGTTTTTT. Its translation is CASSLGRGVTSGGLLNTGELFF.